Listed here is a single T cell receptor (beta chain). The CDR3 has 14 amino acids. The V gene lost 3 bases and the J gene lost 1 base, with 10 bases spanning the gap. CDR1 SNHLY and CDR2 FYNNEI come from the germline V gene. These data are taken from a study of T cell repertoires in cytomegalovirus infection. Using its own MiXCR run on the reads, TCRdb lists one record per CDR3 protein. Of some 170,000 distinct CDR3 sequences in the sample, roughly 17% were seen once. The rearrangement uses TRBV2 and TRBJ2-7; the D call may be TRBD1 or TRBD2 (5 bases each). This receptor was taken from a human donor in good health (CMV status not recorded). Some clones in this sample may be carry-over from other donors' samples. The source material was CD8+ T cells from PBMCs. The DNA of the CDR3 is TGTGCCAGCAGTGAGGGCAGGGAGTCCTACGAGCAGTACTTC. Protein sequence: CASSEGRESYEQYF.